These T cell receptor beta chains were read from a single sample in a study of blood T cell repertoires in COVID-19. TCRdb's table, derived via immunoSEQ multiplex PCR, lists solely in-frame clones and lacks some. The sample holds roughly 150,000 clones, 87% seen once. Sequencing was performed on PBMCs or T cells enriched from blood (not recorded which). These receptors all come from a woman between 40 and 50 years old who had been exposed to COVID-19. The CDR3 runs from the conserved cysteine through the conserved F or W. D genes are given only for firm matches. Size is stated for part of the rows, as once, few or many counts, or as a class when the clone is expanded.

v_call	clone_size	j_call	d_call	cdr3_aa	cdr3_nt
TRBV10-2	once	TRBJ1-1	TRBD1	CASSSGGNTEAFF	TGCGCCAGCAGTTCAGGGGGCAACACTGAAGCTTTCTTT
TRBV14	NA	TRBJ1-6	NA	CASSQGFSNSPLHF	TGTGCCAGCAGCCAAGGTTTCAGTAATTCACCCCTCCACTTT
TRBV25-1	NA	TRBJ2-5	TRBD1	CASSEYDRGETQYF	TGTGCCAGCAGTGAATATGACAGGGGGGAGACCCAGTACTTC
TRBV29-1	NA	TRBJ1-1	NA	CSVAATVEAFF	TGCAGCGTTGCCGCGACAGTTGAAGCTTTCTTT
TRBV7-9	NA	TRBJ2-3	TRBD2	CASSLAGGADTQYF	TGTGCCAGCAGCTTGGCGGGGGGGGCTGATACGCAGTATTTT
TRBV6-6	NA	TRBJ1-1	NA	CASRGRDAFF	TGTGCCAGCAGGGGGAGAGACGCTTTCTTT
TRBV9	NA	TRBJ2-7	TRBD1	CASSLGQGDPPYF	TGTGCCAGCAGCTTAGGACAGGGGGACCCTCCGTACTTC
TRBV6-5	few	TRBJ2-7	TRBD1	CASSYSTGNYEQYF	TGTGCCAGCAGTTACTCGACAGGGAACTACGAGCAGTACTTC
TRBV6-2/TRBV6-3	NA	TRBJ2-3	TRBD1	CASSYRVSGTGSTDTQYF	TGTGCCAGCAGTTACCGGGTTTCCGGGACAGGGAGCACAGATACGCAGTATTTT
TRBV4-1	NA	TRBJ1-5	NA	CASSQEIFAGRAQPQHF	TGCGCCAGCAGCCAAGAAATTTTTGCAGGGAGGGCTCAGCCCCAGCATTTT
TRBV28	NA	TRBJ2-3	NA	CASSFLVVRGASTDTQYF	TGTGCCAGCAGTTTCTTAGTGGTACGGGGGGCTAGCACAGATACGCAGTATTTT
TRBV19	NA	TRBJ2-5	NA	CASSILVYETQYF	TGTGCCAGTAGTATACTAGTATACGAGACCCAGTACTTC
TRBV4-3	NA	TRBJ2-1	TRBD2	CASSQDRGGREYEQFF	TGCGCCAGCAGCCAAGATCGCGGCGGGAGGGAGTATGAGCAGTTCTTC
TRBV6-6	NA	TRBJ1-3	NA	CASSYSQVLGNTIYF	TGTGCCAGCAGTTACTCCCAGGTTCTTGGAAACACCATATATTTT
TRBV4-1	NA	TRBJ1-1	NA	CASSQIGQRRTEAFF	TGCGCCAGCAGCCAGATAGGACAGAGGAGGACTGAAGCTTTCTTT
TRBV6-5	NA	TRBJ2-5	TRBD1	CASSYSGTVQETQYF	TGTGCCAGCAGTTACTCCGGGACAGTACAAGAGACCCAGTACTTC
TRBV19	NA	TRBJ2-1	NA	CASTRLAGTDSYNEQFF	TGTGCCAGTACCAGACTGGCGGGAACGGACTCCTACAATGAGCAGTTCTTC
TRBV28	once	TRBJ1-1	TRBD1	CASSLETGGVIVTEAFF	TGTGCCAGCAGTTTAGAGACAGGGGGCGTTATCGTCACTGAAGCTTTCTTT
TRBV7-8	NA	TRBJ2-4	TRBD2	CASSQGLAGGQAKNIQYF	TGTGCCAGCAGCCAGGGACTAGCGGGGGGGCAAGCCAAAAACATTCAGTACTTC
TRBV7-9	NA	TRBJ2-7	TRBD1	CASRPTGATYEQYF	TGTGCCAGCAGGCCGACAGGGGCTACCTACGAGCAGTACTTC
TRBV19	NA	TRBJ2-2	TRBD1	CASSPGTGTGELFF	TGTGCCAGTAGTCCCGGGACAGGGACCGGGGAGCTGTTTTTT
TRBV5-5	NA	TRBJ1-5	TRBD1	CASSLWDRVASGQPQHF	TGTGCCAGCAGCTTGTGGGACAGGGTGGCTTCGGGGCAGCCCCAGCATTTT
TRBV28	once	TRBJ2-1	TRBD2	CASSLAGVNNEQFF	TGTGCCAGCAGTTTAGCGGGAGTCAACAATGAGCAGTTCTTC
TRBV19	NA	TRBJ2-3	TRBD2	CASSMKRERWMDTQYF	TGTGCCAGTAGTATGAAGCGGGAGCGGTGGATGGATACGCAGTATTTT
TRBV5-6	medium-sized	TRBJ1-5	NA	CASSLGPGPDQPQHF	TGTGCCAGCAGCTTGGGGCCAGGGCCTGATCAGCCCCAGCATTTT
TRBV5-1	few	TRBJ2-7	TRBD2	CASATSGRDGEQYF	TGCGCCAGCGCCACTAGCGGGAGGGACGGCGAGCAGTACTTC
TRBV12-3/TRBV12-4	NA	TRBJ1-1	TRBD1	CASSPDRGFEAFF	TGTGCCAGCAGCCCTGACAGGGGCTTTGAAGCTTTCTTT
TRBV5-1	NA	TRBJ2-7	TRBD1	CASRPRTGGYEQYF	TGCGCCAGCAGACCCAGGACAGGGGGTTACGAGCAGTACTTC
TRBV4-3	NA	TRBJ1-1	TRBD1	CASSQRDRGPTEAFF	TGCGCCAGCAGCCAACGGGACAGGGGTCCCACTGAAGCTTTCTTT